A single TCR beta chain is shown here with its context. There are a few counts of this clone. It has no known antigen specificity. Base qualities are not recorded, but no much larger clone differs from it by a single base. The sample belongs to a study of blood T cell repertoires in COVID-19 (dated by TCRdb to the early 2020s). Looking at the study overall: Collaborator samples came from the United States, Italy and Spain and covered acute and convalescent phases of COVID-19. The material from the prospective study consisted of cDNA or gDNA derived from T cells, B-cell-depleted T cells, or PBMCs. Deeply sampled blood TCRbeta repertoires from subjects exposed to, actively infected with, or recovered from COVID-19 were included in the dataset. A freely available public database, intended as a resource for researchers studying the immune response to SARS-CoV-2, is where the repertoires were released. The samples were drawn from two sources: the first 160 participants of the ongoing ImmuneRACE study, and fewer than 1,500 subjects contributed by 6 global collaborators. Sample metadata almost always included a de-identified subject ID, COVID-19 status, age in years and sex. Where available, HLA class I and class II types were obtained from metadata supplied by the sample provider rather than from assay-based typing. What the authors observed across the whole study: Clinical and demographic metadata were provided uncurated, with the amount varying by source and participant.

Enrolling through a virtual design, the prospective study's participants ranged in age from roughly 18 to 90 years and lived across some 22 United States geographic areas. In the prospective study, participants were assigned to cohorts based on the clinical history participants reported in a screening survey and a study questionnaire. Each participant in the prospective study had whole blood, serum and a nasopharyngeal or oropharyngeal swab collected by mobile phlebotomists. Prospective study participants could optionally give additional blood draws and questionnaires over a roughly two-month period. Blood samples from the prospective study were shipped frozen or at room temperature prior to DNA extraction. The immunoSEQ Assay, a bias-controlled multiplex PCR, was used to amplify TCRbeta CDR3 regions from genomic DNA. The published analysis was carried out like this. Within the assay, amplification of reference gene primers was used to estimate how many nucleated cells each sample contained. To quantify the absolute abundance of each unique TCRbeta CDR3 rearrangement, sequence reads were collapsed and filtered. For each sample, productive Simpson clonality was calculated as the square root of Simpson's diversity index across productive rearrangements. TCRdb provides this immuneACCESS table in a form limited to in-frame rearrangements. Some clones are lacking; in checked studies, under half of them reflect an unresolved V gene, and why the rest are absent is not known. The DNA was the basis for D and trimming; V, J and clone size are from that table. This sample holds around 200,000 clones; around 90% were observed only once. The top ten clones comprise about 9.4% of the sample.

Including the terminal cysteine and phenylalanine, the CDR3 comprises 20 residues. This entry keeps only the CDR3 DNA: 60 bases, framed from base 1. Compared with germline, V lacks 8 bases and J lacks 3 bases; bases without a gene match: 18. The germline V gene (reference sequence) provides CDR1 MNHEY and CDR2 SMNVEV. Source material: PBMCs or T cells enriched from blood (not recorded which). The TCR sequence derives from a man between 18 and 35 years old with acute COVID-19. The chain is made from TRBV27 and TRBJ2-6, and 11 junction bases match TRBD1. CDR3 protein: CASSPGVGQGETGGANVLTF. Read as DNA, the sequence is TGTGCCAGCTCCCCTGGGGTGGGACAGGGGGAAACAGGTGGGGCCAACGTCCTGACTTTC.